This passage covers 13 T cell receptor beta chains from one sample sequenced in a study of CD8+ T cells in alopecia areata. The authors extracted RNA and reverse transcribed it into cDNA as the sequencing template. The protocol was immunoSEQ multiplex PCR, while the TCRdb copy is restricted to in-frame clones and leaves out a portion. The sample holds over 110,000 clones; 40% to 55% are singletons and the top ten take 0.99%. The sample consisted of CD4+ T cells sorted from blood, taken at week 0. The source of these receptors is a human donor with alopecia areata.

The chain couples TRBV25-1 to TRBJ1-1, with D possibly matching TRBD1 (6 bases). This CDR3 is built from 15 residues. Germline CDR1 and CDR2: MGHDK and SYGVNS. V lost 5 bases to trimming and J lost 3 bases, with 16 bases between them. The CDR3: CASSPRTASHTEAFF. CDR3 in DNA: TGTGCCAGCAGTCCCCGGACAGCCTCTCACACTGAAGCTTTCTTT.

This clone was seen a few times. This chain links TRBV27 with TRBJ1-2, with D possibly being TRBD1 (5 bases). The CDR3 is 15 residues long. Between the trimmed V and J ends, which lost 4 bases and 0 bases, there was a span of 12 bases. CDR1 is MNHEY and CDR2 is SMNVEV in the germline V gene (reference sequence). CDR3 in DNA: TGTGCCAGCAGTTCGGGACTTCCCACTAACTATGGCTACACCTTC. Translating it yields CASSSGLPTNYGYTF.

Here the CDR3 DNA reads TGTGCCAGCAGCCACTCGACAGGAGCGAACACCGGGGAGCTGTTTTTT. Its translation is CASSHSTGANTGELFF. The chain carries TRBV7-3 and TRBJ2-2; TRBD1 is a possible D gene (6 bases). Germline V gene sequence: CDR1 SGHTA, CDR2 FQGTGA. Trimming removed 5 bases from V and 0 bases from J, with 13 bases in between. The CDR3 runs to 16 residues.

The sample holds a few counts of this clone. J is TRBJ2-3 and V is TRBV15, with 9 nucleotides matching TRBD1. The V and J ends lost 6 bases and 0 bases, in that order; junction bases with no gene match: 4. Germline V gene sequence: CDR1 LNHNV, CDR2 YYDKDF (reference sequence). The CDR3 runs to 15 residues. The CDR3 nucleotides are TGTGCCACCAGGACCGGGACAGGGAGCACAGATACGCAGTATTTT. This encodes CATRTGTGSTDTQYF.

The J gene is TRBJ2-7, the V gene TRBV5-4; TRBD2 matches 8 bases. After removal of 7 bases from V and 7 bases from J, the junction contained 10 bases not matched to a gene. The germline V gene encodes CDR1 SGHNT and CDR2 YYREEE (reference sequence). The CDR3 is 13 amino acids. CDR3: CASGQAGAVEQYF. The CDR3 DNA reads as TGTGCCAGCGGTCAAGCGGGAGCGGTAGAGCAGTACTTC.

This clone was detected a few times. This rearrangement joins TRBV29-1 to TRBJ1-1; 9 positions match TRBD1. Per the germline V gene, CDR1 is SQVTM and CDR2 is ANQGSEA. The V and J ends lost 7 bases and 7 bases, in that order; junction bases with no gene match: 4. The CDR3 runs 11 residues. The CDR3 coding sequence is TGCAGCGCGCGACAGGGGGTTGAAGCTTTCTTT. It codes for CSARQGVEAFF. Full variable domain (outside the CDR3, taken from reference TRBV29-1 and TRBJ1-1): SAVISQKPSRDICQRGTSLTIQCQVDSQVTMMFWYRQQPGQSLTLIATANQGSEATYESGFVIDKFPISRPNLTFSTLTVSNMSPEDSSIYLCSARQGVEAFFGQGTRLTVV.

This chain joins TRBV6-5 and TRBJ2-1; TRBD2 agrees at 12 bases. There are 14 residues in the CDR3. The germline V gene encodes CDR1 MNHEY and CDR2 SVGAGI. The V segment lost 6 bases and the J segment 12 bases; nucleotides outside the gene matches: 9. The CDR3 loop reads CASSPRLAGAGQFF. The CDR3 region has the DNA TGTGCCAGCAGCCCTCGACTAGCGGGAGCGGGGCAGTTCTTC.

V is TRBV29-1 and J is TRBJ2-2; 9 bases match TRBD2. This CDR3 comprises 15 residues. Germline V gene sequence: CDR1 SQVTM, CDR2 ANQGSEA. V was clipped by 7 bases and J by 4 bases; unmatched bases: 10. The CDR3 region is CSAGWLAGRTGELFF. The CDR3 bases are TGCAGCGCCGGGTGGCTAGCGGGACGCACCGGGGAGCTGTTTTTT.

This clone turned up a few times. This chain connects TRBV19 to TRBJ2-1; possible D gene TRBD2, 5 bases. The V end lost 1 base, the J end lost 7 bases, and 20 bases lay between the germline ends. CDR1 is LNHDA and CDR2 is SQIVND in the germline V gene (reference sequence). The CDR3 spans 17 residues. The CDR3 DNA reads TGTGCCAGTAGTATAGTTCCCGCAGGCGAGGGCTGGAATGAGCAGTTCTTC. Protein sequence: CASSIVPAGEGWNEQFF.

This sequence joins TRBV18 and TRBJ2-5, with D uncertain. Trimming removed 3 bases at V and 3 bases at J, with 5 bases between. Germline CDR1 KGHSH, CDR2 LQKENI. This CDR3 contains 12 residues. The CDR3 is CASSPKEETQYF. CDR3 DNA: TGTGCCAGCTCACCGAAAGAAGAGACCCAGTACTTC.

The chain is built from TRBV7-9 and TRBJ1-2, with 9 bases that match TRBD1. Germline V CDR1 and CDR2: SEHNR, FQNEAQ (reference sequence). The CDR3 is 17 amino acids. After removal of 1 base from V and 3 bases from J, the junction contained 9 bases not matched to a gene. CDR3 nucleotide sequence: TGTGCCAGCAGCTTAGGCTCCCTGGGACAGGGCGACTATGGCTACACCTTC. Amino acids: CASSLGSLGQGDYGYTF.

This clone was recorded a few times. V usage is TRBV6-5 and J usage is TRBJ2-7; no firm D call. The CDR3 runs to 11 residues. V lost 6 bases, J lost 4 bases, and 7 bases lay in between. The germline V gene encodes CDR1 MNHEY and CDR2 SVGAGI. The CDR3 is CASRNGYEQYF. For the CDR3, the DNA is TGTGCCAGCAGGAACGGGTACGAGCAGTACTTC.

The chain combines TRBV7-2 with TRBJ2-3, with unresolved D. Germline values: CDR1 SGHTA, CDR2 FQGNSA. The V end was cut by 3 bases, the J end by 4 bases, with 8 bases between. CDR3 length: 13 amino acids. CDR3 region: CASSFQVADTQYF. For the CDR3, the DNA is TGTGCCAGCAGCTTCCAAGTAGCAGATACGCAGTATTTT.